This passage covers 5 T cell receptor beta chains from one sample sequenced in a study of blood T cell repertoires in COVID-19 (dated by TCRdb to 2020 to 2022). Library creation used the immunoSEQ multiplex PCR assay. The table was pulled from immuneACCESS by TCRdb, which kept in-frame rearrangements only. Such tables lose some clones; where checked, under half of the loss comes from unresolved V genes, and the rest has no known cause. The sample yields 310,000 or so clones; 88% were counted once. Of the sample, 11% is held by the ten largest clones. Sequencing used peripheral blood. The receptor set was obtained from a young woman with COVID-19, enrolled during active disease.

V is TRBV30 and J is TRBJ1-1; D remains unclear. CDR1 is GTSNPN and CDR2 is SVGIG in the germline V gene (reference sequence). This CDR3 is 15 amino acids long. V dropped 0 bases and J dropped 5 bases, with 16 bases sitting between them. The CDR3 DNA is TGTGCCTGGAGTGTACGGGTGGAGGGAGCGACTGAAGCTTTCTTT. The encoded protein is CAWSVRVEGATEAFF.

V and J are TRBV28 and TRBJ1-5, with 7 bases matching TRBD1. This CDR3 has 14 residues. V trimming: 3 bases; J trimming: 3 bases; junction bases outside the gene matches: 2. Germline CDR1 MDHEN, CDR2 SYDVKM. Here the CDR3 DNA reads TGTGCCAGCAGTTTGGGACAGTCCAATCAGCCCCAGCATTTT. Translating it yields CASSLGQSNQPQHF.

The CDR3 region is CASSSEEGAGNEQFF. The CDR3 DNA sequence: TGCGCCAGCAGCTCTGAGGAGGGGGCAGGCAATGAGCAGTTCTTC. This rearrangement joins TRBV5-1 to TRBJ2-1, with D possibly being TRBD1 (7 bases). The CDR3 covers 15 residues. Trimming left V 3 bases short and J 6 bases short, with 16 bases between. Germline values: CDR1 SGHRS, CDR2 YFSETQ.

This chain connects TRBV3-1 (or the pseudogene TRBV3-2) to TRBJ1-1, with TRBD1 matching 10 bases. J was trimmed by 10 bases and V by 6 bases; bases with no gene match: 5. This CDR3 has 12 residues. The germline V gene encodes CDR1 LGHDT and CDR2 YNNKEL (reference sequence). The CDR3 DNA follows: TGTGCCAGCAGAGGGACAGGGGCGAGAGCTTTCTTT. It translates to CASRGTGARAFF.

The V and J genes are TRBV7-2 and TRBJ2-7; tentative D call: TRBD1 (6 bases). Germline-derived CDR1 and CDR2 are SGHTA and FQGNSA. Trimming pared 5 bases from V and 1 base from J, leaving 12 bases between. This CDR3 has 14 amino acids. In DNA form, the CDR3 reads TGTGCCAGCAGCCTGTTCGGACAGTCCTACGAGCAGTACTTC. Residues: CASSLFGQSYEQYF.